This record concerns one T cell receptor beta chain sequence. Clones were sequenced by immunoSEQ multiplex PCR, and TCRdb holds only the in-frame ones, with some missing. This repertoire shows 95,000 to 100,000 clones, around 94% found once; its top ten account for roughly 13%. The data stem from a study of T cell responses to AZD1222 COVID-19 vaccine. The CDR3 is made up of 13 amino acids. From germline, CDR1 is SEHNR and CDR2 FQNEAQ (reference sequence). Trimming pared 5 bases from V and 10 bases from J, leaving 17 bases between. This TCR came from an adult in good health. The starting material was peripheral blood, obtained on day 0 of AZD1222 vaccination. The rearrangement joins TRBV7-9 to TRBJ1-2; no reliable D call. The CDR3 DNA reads TGTGCCAGCAGCCGGACGCAGGCAGTGGACTACACCTTC. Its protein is CASSRTQAVDYTF.